The 14 T cell receptor beta chains in this list originate from one sample, sequenced in a study of blood T cells in healthy people across ages. Then a second PCR, running roughly 7 to 11 cycles, was carried out with a sample-barcoded 5' primer and a J-beta primer mix. TCRdb reprocessed the 5' RACE reads with MiXCR, giving one entry per CDR3 protein. The table lists 730,000 or so distinct CDR3 sequences, approximately 39% of them singletons. Sequencing was performed on blood. The receptors come from a woman aged 55-69 years in good health.

This clonotype was seen a single time. The CDR3 spells CASSYRGASSGYTF. As DNA, the CDR3 is TGTGCCAGCAGTTATAGAGGGGCATCTTCTGGCTACACCTTC. The V gene is TRBV6-6, the J gene TRBJ1-2; D possibly corresponds to TRBD1 (5 bases). The germline V gene has CDR1 MNHNY and CDR2 SVGAGI (reference sequence). The CDR3 runs 14 residues. V lost 3 bases to trimming and J lost 7 bases, with 15 bases between them.

V usage is TRBV29-1 and J usage is TRBJ2-7; TRBD2 might be the D (6 bases). The germline gives CDR1 SQVTM, CDR2 ANQGSEA. Trimming stripped 4 bases from V and 4 bases from J, with 14 bases between. The CDR3 consists of 13 residues. CDR3 DNA sequence: TGCAGCGTTGTGGACGGAGGGTGGTACGAGCAGTACTTC. This gives the protein CSVVDGGWYEQYF.

V usage is TRBV29-1 and J usage is TRBJ2-3; D is unclear. Trimming took off 4 bases at V and 5 bases at J, with 10 bases between the two ends. CDR3 length equals 12 residues. From germline, CDR1 is SQVTM and CDR2 ANQGSEA. This CDR3 reads CSVALYGDTQYF. As DNA, the CDR3 is TGCAGCGTTGCATTATACGGAGATACGCAGTATTTT.

Note on this clonotype: A read error may explain this, as a much larger clone is one base away. This chain joins TRBV20-1 and TRBJ2-1, with 8 bases matching TRBD2. The CDR3 extends over 16 amino acids. The V gene end was trimmed by 0 bases and the J gene end by 8 bases; junction bases not matched to a gene: 12. Germline-derived CDR1 and CDR2 are DFQATT and SNEGSKA (reference sequence). As DNA, the CDR3 is TGCAGTGCTAGAGATTGGCGGGGGGCCATGGGGGATGAGCAGTTCTTC. Translated: CSARDWRGAMGDEQFF.

This chain links TRBV4-2 with TRBJ2-1, with D hard to call. The CDR3 totals 15 residues. V lost 0 bases, J lost 7 bases, and 13 bases lay in between. Germline V CDR1 and CDR2: LGHNA, YNFKEQ. CDR3 DNA sequence: TGTGCCAGCAGCCAAGAAGCATACCCCATAAATGAGCAGTTCTTC. This codes for CASSQEAYPINEQFF.

The chain combines TRBV7-6 with TRBJ2-1; D gene unclear. This CDR3 spans 14 amino acids. Per the germline V gene, CDR1 is SGHVS and CDR2 is FNYEAQ. V dropped 3 bases and J dropped 7 bases, with 13 bases sitting between them. For the CDR3, the DNA is TGTGCCAGCAGCTTTCTCTCCCCTGGGAATGAGCAGTTCTTC. Residues: CASSFLSPGNEQFF.

This sequence joins TRBV6-1 and TRBJ1-1; D possibly corresponds to TRBD1 (5 bases). Trimming removed 1 base from V and 4 bases from J, with 10 bases in between. This CDR3 region has 14 residues. Germline CDR1 and CDR2: MNHNS and SASEGT. Written as DNA, the CDR3 is TGTGCCAGCAGTGAAGAGCAGGGTCTCACTGAAGCTTTCTTT. Encoded protein: CASSEEQGLTEAFF.

The chain recombines TRBV24-1 with TRBJ1-5; no clear D. V dropped 3 bases and J dropped 2 bases, with 13 bases sitting between them. Per the germline V gene, CDR1 is KGHDR and CDR2 is SFDVKD. The CDR3 has 16 amino acids. Written as DNA, the CDR3 is TGTGCCACCAGTGATGGACGGTCGAGAGGCAATCAGCCCCAGCATTTT. Protein: CATSDGRSRGNQPQHF.

This chain connects TRBV9 to TRBJ2-3; D tentatively fits TRBD1 or TRBD2 (5 bases each). CDR3 length: 16 amino acids. V shed 4 bases and J shed 1 base, with 16 bases lying between them. Germline CDR1 reads SGDLS; CDR2 reads YYNGEE. CDR3 residues: CASSKKGESGTDTQYF. The CDR3 DNA reads TGTGCCAGCAGCAAAAAAGGGGAGTCGGGCACAGATACGCAGTATTTT.

This clonotype appeared a few times. This chain uses TRBV6-1 with TRBJ1-5; 8 nucleotides line up with TRBD1. Germline-derived CDR1 and CDR2 are MNHNS and SASEGT. The V and J ends lost 0 bases and 3 bases, in that order; junction bases with no gene match: 10. The CDR3 sequence is 18 residues long. In nucleotides, the CDR3 is TGTGCCAGCAGTGAAGCGCGGGACAGGCGATATTACAATCAGCCCCAGCATTTT. It codes for CASSEARDRRYYNQPQHF.

The V and J genes are TRBV2 and TRBJ2-1, with no clear D. V lost 7 bases and J lost 8, with 12 bases in between. This CDR3 is 12 amino acids long. Germline loops: CDR1 SNHLY, CDR2 FYNNEI. CDR3 DNA: TGTGCCAGCAAGGTGGCTGGAGATGAGCAGTTCTTC. Protein product: CASKVAGDEQFF.

This clonotype is a singleton in its sample. The genes are TRBV18 and TRBJ1-1, with a tentative D call TRBD1 (5 bases). Trimming removed 3 bases from V and 0 bases from J, with 14 bases in between. This CDR3 has 16 amino acids. Germline V gives CDR1 KGHSH, CDR2 LQKENI. The CDR3 DNA is TGTGCCAGCTCACCGCTACAGGAACTAATGAACACTGAAGCTTTCTTT. This encodes CASSPLQELMNTEAFF.

This rearrangement joins TRBV6-2 or TRBV6-3 to TRBJ2-3, with 10 bases that match TRBD1. Germline lookup yields CDR1 MNHEY and CDR2 SVGEGT. The V gene end was trimmed by 4 bases and the J gene end by 2 bases; junction bases not matched to a gene: 3. The CDR3 contains 15 residues. DNA of the CDR3: TGTGCCAGCAGTTCCGGACAGGGGGTCACAGATACGCAGTATTTT. Its protein product is CASSSGQGVTDTQYF.

This sequence joins TRBV4-3 and TRBJ2-1; maybe TRBD2 (5 bases). The germline gives CDR1 LGHNA, CDR2 YSLEER. The germline V and J ends were trimmed by 1 base and 10 bases, with 20 bases remaining between them. The length of the CDR3 is 16 residues. CDR3 residues: CASSQGGRERAYEQFF. The CDR3 DNA sequence: TGCGCCAGCAGCCAAGGCGGTAGGGAGCGAGCCTACGAGCAGTTCTTC.